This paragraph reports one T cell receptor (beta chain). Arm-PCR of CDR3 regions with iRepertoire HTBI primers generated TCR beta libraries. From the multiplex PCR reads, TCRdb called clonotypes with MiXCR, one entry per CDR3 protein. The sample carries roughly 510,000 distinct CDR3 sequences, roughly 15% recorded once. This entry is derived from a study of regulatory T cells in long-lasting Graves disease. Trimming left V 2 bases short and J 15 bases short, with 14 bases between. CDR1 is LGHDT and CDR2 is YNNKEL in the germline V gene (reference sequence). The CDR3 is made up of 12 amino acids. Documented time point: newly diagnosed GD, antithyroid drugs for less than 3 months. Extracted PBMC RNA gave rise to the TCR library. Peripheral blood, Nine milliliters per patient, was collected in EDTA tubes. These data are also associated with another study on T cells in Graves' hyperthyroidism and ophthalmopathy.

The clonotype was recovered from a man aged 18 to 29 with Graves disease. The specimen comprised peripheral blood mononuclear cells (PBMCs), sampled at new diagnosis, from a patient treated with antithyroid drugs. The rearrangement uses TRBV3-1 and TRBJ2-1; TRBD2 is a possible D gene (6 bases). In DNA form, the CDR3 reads TGTGCCAGCAGCCAAACCCGGGCCGGGAGGTTCTTC. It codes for CASSQTRAGRFF.